The rows below give T cell receptor beta chains drawn from one sample of a study of Ad26.COV2.S vaccination and SARS-CoV-2 variants. The assay was immunoSEQ multiplex PCR, and TCRdb's table has in-frame clones only and misses some. The table has 440,000 or so clones, 80% to 90% seen once; the top ten hold 1.5% to 2%. This specimen was peripheral blood, taken in a trial of Ad26.COV2.S vaccine versus placebo. The receptor set was obtained from a person aged 18 to 59 who received the Ad26.COV2.S COVID-19 vaccine or a placebo. Each CDR3 is given with its conserved first and last residue.

v_gene	j_gene	CDR3aa
TRBV2	TRBJ1-1	CASSEVGVTEAFF
TRBV6-5	TRBJ1-1	CASKGDRLNTEAFF
TRBV5-1	TRBJ2-7	CASSPNRGTEQYF
TRBV7-8	TRBJ2-7	CATSGLARYEQYF
TRBV14	TRBJ2-1	CASSQPGLADYNEQFF
TRBV18	TRBJ1-3	CASSPGFPGFSGNTIYF
TRBV6-5	TRBJ2-1	CASSYGVAGHNNEQFF
TRBV28	TRBJ2-1	CASSFMWKHYNEQFF
TRBV6-5	TRBJ2-2	CASSYGGENTGELFF
TRBV19	TRBJ1-2	CASSMKENYGYTF
TRBV5-1	TRBJ2-2	CASSFRAVPSAGELFF
TRBV6-1	TRBJ2-7	CASSGSVTSGSLSYEQYF
TRBV30	TRBJ1-2	CAWSAGTASRYGYTF
TRBV2	TRBJ1-4	CASTLDSATNEKLFF
TRBV9	TRBJ1-1	CASSVLTNTEAFF
TRBV2	TRBJ1-5	CASSDGNQPQHF
TRBV9	TRBJ2-7	CASSVPGDRGLEQYF
TRBV12-3/TRBV12-4	TRBJ2-1	CASGQTRNNEQFF
TRBV28	TRBJ2-5	CASSQLAGEETQYF
TRBV10-3	TRBJ2-5	CANGPTVETQYF
TRBV6-5	TRBJ2-4	CASSYSTSSKNIQYF
TRBV14	TRBJ1-1	CASSQDANTEAFF
TRBV20-1	TRBJ1-6	CSARFDSPLHF
TRBV3-1/TRBV3-2	TRBJ2-1	CASSQRGRTFYNEQFF
TRBV29-1	TRBJ1-1	CSVYEFMNTEAFF
TRBV20-1	TRBJ2-7	CSAQQGYEQYF
TRBV28	TRBJ1-2	CASSGQPYGYTF
TRBV19	TRBJ2-1	CASSRSSGGYNEQFF
TRBV21-1	TRBJ2-7	CASSKERQGVGYEQYF
TRBV5-4	TRBJ1-1	CASSARTGPEAFF
TRBV28	TRBJ2-7	CASSRYGGSPPGEQYF
TRBV6-5	TRBJ1-6	CASSYIGVNSPLHF
TRBV3-1/TRBV3-2	TRBJ1-6	CASSQDLVGTGNSPLHF
TRBV19	TRBJ1-1	CASSLTGATTEAFF
TRBV6-5	TRBJ1-5	CASRPGQGLQPQHF
TRBV5-1	TRBJ2-3	CASSLKGGQDTQYF
TRBV7-2	TRBJ2-2	CASSLVGLNTGELFF
TRBV6-5	TRBJ1-6	CASRTGQGHSPLHF
TRBV28	TRBJ2-1	CASSSNNEQFF
TRBV23-1	TRBJ2-2	CASSRRGGELFF
TRBV7-6	TRBJ1-3	CASSLGWSAEGSGNTIYF
TRBV7-2	TRBJ1-3	CASSTQKSSGNTIYF
TRBV7-6	TRBJ1-2	CASSAGQGSLPYGYTF
TRBV6-5	TRBJ1-6	CATKTSRNSPLHF
TRBV6-5	TRBJ2-5	CASTYGRGNGETQYF
TRBV13	TRBJ2-7	CASSPGTSGGLLDYEQYF
TRBV7-9	TRBJ1-1	CASSLRDTNTEAFF
TRBV27	TRBJ2-1	CASSSQVNGALSSYNEQFF
TRBV7-9	TRBJ2-4	CASSTLQLGGRGAKNIQYF
TRBV9	TRBJ2-2	CASSVENTGELFF
TRBV29-1	TRBJ2-2	CSVAPNTGELFF
TRBV28	TRBJ2-5	CASSLGRDLQETQYF